This T cell receptor beta chain derives from a study of cytomegalovirus exposure and HLA in healthy donors. Study-wide context: Genotyping showed roughly 81% of over 350 donors falling in the Caucasian-associated ancestry cluster. Notes on the study in general: Being productive about 87% or about 30% of the time was typical of most TCR beta V segments in an earlier analysis. Researchers reported from a later analysis that most CMV-associated TCR beta chains appeared HLA-restricted.

This clone has a handful of counts. The antigen is unknown. J gave up 5 bases and V 5 bases, and 10 bases lay outside the gene matches. Germline CDR1 is SGHTA and CDR2 is FQGTGA. The CDR3 runs 15 residues. Everyone who donated was a healthy bone marrow donor. Researchers ran the PCR with 60 Vbeta and 13 Jbeta primers. Assay used: immunoSEQ multiplex PCR; TCRdb lists only in-frame clones, some missing. The sample carries some 99,000 clones, about 74% recorded once. The chain couples TRBV7-3 to TRBJ1-1, with 8 bases lining up with TRBD1. The receptor comes from a male donor in good health and CMV-seronegative. Sequenced sample: PBMCs. CDR3 DNA: TGTGCCAGCAGCCCGACCCGGGACAGGTGGACTGAAGCTTTCTTT. It yields the protein CASSPTRDRWTEAFF.